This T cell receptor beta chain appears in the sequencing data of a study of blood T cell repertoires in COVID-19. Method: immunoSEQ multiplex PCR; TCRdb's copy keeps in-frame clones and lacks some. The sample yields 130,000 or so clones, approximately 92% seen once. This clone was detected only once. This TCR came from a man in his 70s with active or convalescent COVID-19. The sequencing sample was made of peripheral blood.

CDR3 in amino acids: CASHASGSGNEQFF. The CDR3 DNA follows: TGTGCCAGCCACGCTAGCGGGAGCGGAAATGAGCAGTTCTTC. The chain joins TRBV5-4 to TRBJ2-1, with TRBD2 identical over 10 bases. Looked up from germline, CDR1 is SGHNT and CDR2 is YYREEE (reference sequence). The V and J ends lost 7 bases and 7 bases, in that order; junction bases with no gene match: 8. The CDR3 consists of 14 residues. Based on the CDR3 plus reference TRBV5-4 and TRBJ2-1, the full variable domain is ETGVTQSPTHLIKTRGQQVTLRCSSQSGHNTVSWYQQALGQGPQFIFQYYREEENGRGNFPPRFSGLQFPNYSSELNVNALELDDSALYLCASHASGSGNEQFFGPGTRLTVL.